This T cell receptor beta chain derives from a study of OX40 agonist ivuxolimab in advanced cancers. Libraries were prepared by immunoSEQ multiplex PCR; TCRdb keeps only in-frame clonotypes and omits some of them. Found here are more than 75,000 clones, around 87% of them singletons; the top ten hold around 0.97%. Looked up from germline, CDR1 is LNHDA and CDR2 is SQIVND (reference sequence). This CDR3 region has 11 residues. Trimming cost V 7 bases and J 13 bases, with 14 bases left between them. The receptor comes from an adult with an advanced solid tumor such as melanoma, head and neck, liver or kidney cancer. The sequencing used CD4+ or CD8+ T cells sorted from blood, collected in a trial of the OX40 agonist ivuxolimab. The V call is TRBV19, the J call TRBJ1-5, with D perhaps matching TRBD1 (5 bases). The CDR3 nucleotides are TGTGCCAGTACGGGGGGGACGGAACAGCATTTT. This translates into CASTGGTEQHF.